This T cell receptor (beta chain) was captured in a study of blood T cell repertoires in COVID-19. Study details: Samples came from the United States, Italy and Spain, spanning acute and convalescent COVID-19.

Produced via immunoSEQ multiplex PCR; TCRdb's table is partial and in-frame only. This sample has about 94,000 clones; 86% occur once, and the top ten carry over 10%. With 7 bases removed from V and 1 base from J, the gap between germline ends came to 7 bases. CDR1 and CDR2 (germline): LNHDA, SQIVND (reference sequence). The CDR3 has 13 residues. The material sequenced was peripheral blood. The sequence was obtained from a woman aged 60-75 years in a cohort sampled during active or convalescent COVID-19. The V gene is TRBV19, the J gene TRBJ2-2; no clear D gene. The CDR3 DNA reads as TGTGCCAGTAAAACAGTGAACACCGGGGAGCTGTTTTTT. Protein: CASKTVNTGELFF.